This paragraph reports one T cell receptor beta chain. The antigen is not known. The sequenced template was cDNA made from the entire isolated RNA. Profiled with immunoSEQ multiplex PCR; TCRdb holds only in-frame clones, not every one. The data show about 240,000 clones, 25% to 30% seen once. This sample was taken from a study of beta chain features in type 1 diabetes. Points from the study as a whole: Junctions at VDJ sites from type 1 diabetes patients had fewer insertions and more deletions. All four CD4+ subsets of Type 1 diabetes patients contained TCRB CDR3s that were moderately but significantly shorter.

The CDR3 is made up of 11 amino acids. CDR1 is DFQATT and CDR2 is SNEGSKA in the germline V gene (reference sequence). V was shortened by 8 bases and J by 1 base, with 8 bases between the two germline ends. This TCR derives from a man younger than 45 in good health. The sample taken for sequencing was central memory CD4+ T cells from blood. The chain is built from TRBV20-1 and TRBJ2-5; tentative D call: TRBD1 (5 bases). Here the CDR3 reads CSTGVQETQYF. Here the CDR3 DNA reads TGCAGTACAGGCGTCCAAGAGACCCAGTACTTC.